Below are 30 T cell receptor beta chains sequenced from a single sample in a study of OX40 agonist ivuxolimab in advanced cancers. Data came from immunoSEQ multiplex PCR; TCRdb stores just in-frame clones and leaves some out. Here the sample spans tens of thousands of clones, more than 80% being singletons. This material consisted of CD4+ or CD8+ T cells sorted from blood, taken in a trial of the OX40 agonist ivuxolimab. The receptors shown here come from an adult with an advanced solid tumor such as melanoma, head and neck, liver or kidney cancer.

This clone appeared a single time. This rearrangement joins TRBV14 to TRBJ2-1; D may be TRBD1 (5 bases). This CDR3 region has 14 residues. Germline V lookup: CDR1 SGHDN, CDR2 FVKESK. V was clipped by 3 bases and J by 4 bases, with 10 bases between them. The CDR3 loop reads CASSQLQGYNEQFF. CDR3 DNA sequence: TGTGCCAGCAGCCAGTTGCAGGGTTACAATGAGCAGTTCTTC.

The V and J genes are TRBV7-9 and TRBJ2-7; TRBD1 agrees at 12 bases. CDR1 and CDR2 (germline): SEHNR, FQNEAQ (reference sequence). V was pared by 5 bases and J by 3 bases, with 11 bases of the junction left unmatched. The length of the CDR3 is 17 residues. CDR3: CASSPRAGTGGFYEQYF. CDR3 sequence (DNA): TGTGCCAGCAGCCCTCGAGCCGGGACAGGGGGCTTCTACGAGCAGTACTTC.

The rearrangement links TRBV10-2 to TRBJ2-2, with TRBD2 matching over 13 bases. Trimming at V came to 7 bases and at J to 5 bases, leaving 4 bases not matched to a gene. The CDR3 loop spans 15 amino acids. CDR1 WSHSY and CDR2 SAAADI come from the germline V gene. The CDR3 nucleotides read TGCGCCAGCACCTGGACTAGCGGGAGTACCGGGGAGCTGTTTTTT. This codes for CASTWTSGSTGELFF.

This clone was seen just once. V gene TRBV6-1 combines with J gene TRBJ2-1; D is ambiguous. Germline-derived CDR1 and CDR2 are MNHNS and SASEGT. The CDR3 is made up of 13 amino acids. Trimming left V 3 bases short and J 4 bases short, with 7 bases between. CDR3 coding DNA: TGTGCCAGCAGTGAGATGCTTTACAATGAGCAGTTCTTC. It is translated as CASSEMLYNEQFF.

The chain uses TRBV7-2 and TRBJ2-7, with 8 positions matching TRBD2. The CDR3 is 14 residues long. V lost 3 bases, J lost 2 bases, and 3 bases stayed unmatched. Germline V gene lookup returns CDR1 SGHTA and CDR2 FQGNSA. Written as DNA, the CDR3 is TGTGCCAGCAGCTTCATTAGCGGGGCCTACGAGCAGTACTTC. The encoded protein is CASSFISGAYEQYF.

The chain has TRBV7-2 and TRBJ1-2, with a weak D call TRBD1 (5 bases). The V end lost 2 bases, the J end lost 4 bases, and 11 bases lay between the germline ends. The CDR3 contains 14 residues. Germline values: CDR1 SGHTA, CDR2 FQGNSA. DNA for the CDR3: TGTGCCAGCAGCTTACCCGGGGCTGGCTATGGCTACACCTTC. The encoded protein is CASSLPGAGYGYTF.

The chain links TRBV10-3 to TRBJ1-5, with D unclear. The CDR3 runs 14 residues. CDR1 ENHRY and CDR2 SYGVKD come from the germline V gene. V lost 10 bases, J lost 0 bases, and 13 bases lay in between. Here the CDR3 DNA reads TGTGCCAAGACGGATACTCATAGCAATCAGCCCCAGCATTTT. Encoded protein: CAKTDTHSNQPQHF.

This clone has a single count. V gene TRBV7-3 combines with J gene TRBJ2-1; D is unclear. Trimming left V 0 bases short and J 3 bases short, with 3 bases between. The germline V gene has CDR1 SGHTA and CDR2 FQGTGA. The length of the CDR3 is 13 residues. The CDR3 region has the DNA TGTGCCAGCAGCTTAACCTTCTACAATGAGCAGTTCTTC. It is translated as CASSLTFYNEQFF.

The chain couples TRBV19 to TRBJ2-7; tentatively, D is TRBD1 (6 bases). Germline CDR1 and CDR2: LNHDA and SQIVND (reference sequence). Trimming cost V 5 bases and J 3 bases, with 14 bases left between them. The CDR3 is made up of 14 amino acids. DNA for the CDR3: TGTGCCAGTAGTCCTCCACAGGGTCGCTACGAGCAGTACTTC. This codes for CASSPPQGRYEQYF.

The CDR3 DNA follows: TGTGCCAGTAGTATAGGGGACGGACGAATACCATACGAGCAGTACTTC. Translating gives CASSIGDGRIPYEQYF. The chain recombines TRBV19 with TRBJ2-7, with D perhaps assigned TRBD1 or TRBD2 (5 bases each). Trimming stripped 1 base from V and 4 bases from J, with 17 bases between. The CDR3 is 16 residues long. Per germline, CDR1 LNHDA and CDR2 SQIVND (reference sequence).

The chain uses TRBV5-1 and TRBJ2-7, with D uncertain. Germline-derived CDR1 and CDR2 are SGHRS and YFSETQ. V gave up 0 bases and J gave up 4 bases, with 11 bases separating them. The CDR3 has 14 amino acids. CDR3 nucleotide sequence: TGCGCCAGCAGCTTGGGGCCGGATAAATACGAGCAGTACTTC. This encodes CASSLGPDKYEQYF.

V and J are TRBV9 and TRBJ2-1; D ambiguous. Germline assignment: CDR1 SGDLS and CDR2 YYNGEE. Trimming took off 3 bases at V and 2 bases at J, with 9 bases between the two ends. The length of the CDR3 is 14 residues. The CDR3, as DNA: TGTGCCAGCAGCGGTCGGGTTCCCTACAATGAGCAGTTCTTC. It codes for CASSGRVPYNEQFF. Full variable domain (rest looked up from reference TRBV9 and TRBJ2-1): DSGVTQTPKHLITATGQRVTLRCSPRSGDLSVYWYQQSLDQGLQFLIQYYNGEERAKGNILERFSAQQFPDLHSELNLSSLELGDSALYFCASSGRVPYNEQFFGPGTRLTVL.

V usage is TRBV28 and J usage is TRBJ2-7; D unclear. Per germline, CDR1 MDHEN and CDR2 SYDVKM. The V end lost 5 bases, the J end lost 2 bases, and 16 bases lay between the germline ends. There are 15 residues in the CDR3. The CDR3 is CASSPSLGSAYEQYF. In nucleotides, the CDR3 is TGTGCCAGCAGTCCCAGTTTGGGCAGTGCCTACGAGCAGTACTTC. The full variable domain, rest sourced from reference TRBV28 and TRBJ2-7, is DVKVTQSSRYLVKRTGEKVFLECVQDMDHENMFWYRQDPGLGLRLIYFSYDVKMKEKGDIPEGYSVSREKKERFSLILESASTNQTSMYLCASSPSLGSAYEQYFGPGTRLTVT.

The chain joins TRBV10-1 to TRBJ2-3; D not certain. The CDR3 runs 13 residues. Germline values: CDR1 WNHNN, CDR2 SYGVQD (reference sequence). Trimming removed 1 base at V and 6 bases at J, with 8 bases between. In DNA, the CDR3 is TGCGCCAGCAGTGAGTTAGATCGCGATACGCAGTATTTT. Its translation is CASSELDRDTQYF.

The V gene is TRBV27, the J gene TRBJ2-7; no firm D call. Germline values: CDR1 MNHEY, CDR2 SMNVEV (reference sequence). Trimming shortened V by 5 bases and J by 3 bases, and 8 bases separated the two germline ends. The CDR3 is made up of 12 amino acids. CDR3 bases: TGTGCCAGCAGTCCTCCCGGCTACGAGCAGTACTTC. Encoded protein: CASSPPGYEQYF.

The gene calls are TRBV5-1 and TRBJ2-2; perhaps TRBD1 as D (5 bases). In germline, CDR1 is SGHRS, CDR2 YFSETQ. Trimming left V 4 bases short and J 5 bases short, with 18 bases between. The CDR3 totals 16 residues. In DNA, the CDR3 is TGCGCCAGCAGCGGGGCCCGAGTACCTCGGACCGGGGAGCTGTTTTTT. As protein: CASSGARVPRTGELFF.

CDR3 protein: CASRAGGPHNEQFF. CDR3 nucleotide sequence: TGTGCCAGCAGAGCGGGGGGGCCACACAATGAGCAGTTCTTC. The chain couples TRBV7-8 to TRBJ2-1; TRBD2 aligns across 10 bases. Germline CDR1 is SGHVS and CDR2 is FQNEAQ. Germline trimming cut 6 bases from V and 5 bases from J; bases unmatched to any gene: 4. The CDR3 contains 14 residues.

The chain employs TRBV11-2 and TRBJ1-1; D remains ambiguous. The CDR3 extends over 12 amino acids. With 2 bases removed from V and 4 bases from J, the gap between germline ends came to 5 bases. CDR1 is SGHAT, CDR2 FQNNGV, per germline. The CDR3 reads CASSLSFTEAFF. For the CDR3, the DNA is TGTGCCAGCAGCTTATCTTTCACTGAAGCTTTCTTT.

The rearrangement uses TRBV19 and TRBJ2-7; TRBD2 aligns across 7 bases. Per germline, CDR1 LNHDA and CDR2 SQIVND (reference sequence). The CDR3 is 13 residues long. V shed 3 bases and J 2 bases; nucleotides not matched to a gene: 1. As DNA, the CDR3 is TGTGCCAGTAGTATGGGGGGGGCCTACGAGCAGTACTTC. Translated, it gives CASSMGGAYEQYF. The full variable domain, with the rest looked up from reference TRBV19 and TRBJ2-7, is DGGITQSPKYLFRKEGQNVTLSCEQNLNHDAMYWYRQDPGQGLRLIYYSQIVNDFQKGDIAEGYSVSREKKESFPLTVTSAQKNPTAFYLCASSMGGAYEQYFGPGTRLTVT.

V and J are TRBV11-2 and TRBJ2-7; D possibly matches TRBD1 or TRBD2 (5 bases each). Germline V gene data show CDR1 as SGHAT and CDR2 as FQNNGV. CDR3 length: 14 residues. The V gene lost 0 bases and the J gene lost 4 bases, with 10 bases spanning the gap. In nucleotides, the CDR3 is TGTGCCAGCAGCTTAGAAGGGACCGGTTACGAGCAGTACTTC. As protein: CASSLEGTGYEQYF.

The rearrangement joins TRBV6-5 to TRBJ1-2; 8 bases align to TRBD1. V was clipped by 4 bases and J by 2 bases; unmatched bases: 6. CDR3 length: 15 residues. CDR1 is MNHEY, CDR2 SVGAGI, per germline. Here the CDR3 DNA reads TGTGCCAGCAGTTCCGGACAGGGATTGAACTATGGCTACACCTTC. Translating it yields CASSSGQGLNYGYTF.

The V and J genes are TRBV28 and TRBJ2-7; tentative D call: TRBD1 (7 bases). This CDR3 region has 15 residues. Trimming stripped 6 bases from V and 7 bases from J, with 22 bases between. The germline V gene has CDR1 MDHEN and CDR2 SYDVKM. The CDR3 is CASSLRRQGRGEQYF. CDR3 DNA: TGTGCCAGCAGCCTTCGACGACAGGGCCGGGGGGAGCAGTACTTC.

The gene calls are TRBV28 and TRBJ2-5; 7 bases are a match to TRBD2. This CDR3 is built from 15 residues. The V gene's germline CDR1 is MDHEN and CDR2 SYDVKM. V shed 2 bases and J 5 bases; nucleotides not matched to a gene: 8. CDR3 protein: CASSLIGLEGETQYF. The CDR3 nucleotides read TGTGCCAGCAGTTTAATTGGACTAGAGGGTGAGACCCAGTACTTC.

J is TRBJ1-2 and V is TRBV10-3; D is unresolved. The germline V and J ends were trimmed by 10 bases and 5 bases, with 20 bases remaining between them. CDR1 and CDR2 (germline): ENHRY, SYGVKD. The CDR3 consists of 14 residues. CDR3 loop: CATFTPPQGYGYTF. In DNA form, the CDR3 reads TGTGCCACCTTTACGCCTCCTCAAGGGTATGGCTACACCTTC.

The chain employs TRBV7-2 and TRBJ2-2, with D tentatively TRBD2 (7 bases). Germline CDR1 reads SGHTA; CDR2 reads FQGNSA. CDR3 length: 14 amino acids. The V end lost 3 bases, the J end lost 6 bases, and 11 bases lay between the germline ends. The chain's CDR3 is CASSFGGLSGELFF. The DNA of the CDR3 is TGTGCCAGCAGCTTCGGGGGGCTCTCCGGGGAGCTGTTTTTT.

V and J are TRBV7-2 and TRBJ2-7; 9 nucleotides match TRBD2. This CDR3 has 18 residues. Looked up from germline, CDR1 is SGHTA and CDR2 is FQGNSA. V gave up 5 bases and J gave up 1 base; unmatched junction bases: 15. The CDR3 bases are TGTGCCAGCAGCCCACTACTGACTAGCGGAGGAATATCCTACGAGCAGTACTTC. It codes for CASSPLLTSGGISYEQYF.

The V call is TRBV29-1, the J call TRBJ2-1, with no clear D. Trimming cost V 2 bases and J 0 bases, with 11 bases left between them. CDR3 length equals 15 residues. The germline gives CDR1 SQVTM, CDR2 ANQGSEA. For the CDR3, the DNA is TGCAGCGTTGAACTTCTAAAGAGCTCCTACAATGAGCAGTTCTTC. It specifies CSVELLKSSYNEQFF.

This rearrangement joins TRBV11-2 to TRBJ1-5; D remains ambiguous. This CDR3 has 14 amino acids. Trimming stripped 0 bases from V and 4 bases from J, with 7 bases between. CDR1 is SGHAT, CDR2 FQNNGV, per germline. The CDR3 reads CASSLEPWNQPQHF. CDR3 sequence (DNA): TGTGCCAGCAGCTTAGAGCCCTGGAATCAGCCCCAGCATTTT. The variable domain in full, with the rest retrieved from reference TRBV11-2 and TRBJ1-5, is EAGVAQSPRYKIIEKRQSVAFWCNPISGHATLYWYQQILGQGPKLLIQFQNNGVVDDSQLPKDRFSAERLKGVDSTLKIQPAKLEDSAVYLCASSLEPWNQPQHFGDGTRLSIL.

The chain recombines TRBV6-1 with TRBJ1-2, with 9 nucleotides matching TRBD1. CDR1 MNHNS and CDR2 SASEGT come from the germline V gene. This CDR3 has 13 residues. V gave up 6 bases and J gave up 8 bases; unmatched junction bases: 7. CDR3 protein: CASRATGGDGYTF. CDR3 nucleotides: TGTGCCAGCAGGGCGACAGGGGGGGACGGCTACACCTTC.

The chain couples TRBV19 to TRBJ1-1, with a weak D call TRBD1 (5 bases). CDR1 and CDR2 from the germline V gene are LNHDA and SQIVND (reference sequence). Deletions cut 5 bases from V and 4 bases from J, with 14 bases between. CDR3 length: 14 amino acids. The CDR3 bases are TGTGCCAGTAGTTCAAAAAGGGGTTTCACTGAAGCTTTCTTT. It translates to CASSSKRGFTEAFF.